The source of this T cell receptor beta chain is a study of beta chain features in type 1 diabetes. Study overall: Healthy donors, compared against patients, showed similar age, gender and cell yields.

This clone was detected only a few times. As every portion of the isolated RNA was reverse transcribed, the sequencing read expressed TCRB transcripts. Here immunoSEQ multiplex PCR was the method, and the copy in TCRdb shows in-frame clones only, minus some. The sample lists 200,000 to 250,000 clones, 9% to 10% occurring once. Germline CDR1 is LNHDA and CDR2 is SQIVND (reference sequence). Deletions cut 3 bases from V and 4 bases from J, with 13 bases between. The CDR3 consists of 15 residues. This TCR came from a woman aged 18-35 years in good health. The sequencing sample was made of naive CD4+ T cells from blood. The chain couples TRBV19 to TRBJ2-1; possible D gene TRBD2, 5 bases. CDR3 coding DNA: TGTGCCAGTAGTATCCGGAGGACCGTTTACAATGAGCAGTTCTTC. Protein sequence: CASSIRRTVYNEQFF.